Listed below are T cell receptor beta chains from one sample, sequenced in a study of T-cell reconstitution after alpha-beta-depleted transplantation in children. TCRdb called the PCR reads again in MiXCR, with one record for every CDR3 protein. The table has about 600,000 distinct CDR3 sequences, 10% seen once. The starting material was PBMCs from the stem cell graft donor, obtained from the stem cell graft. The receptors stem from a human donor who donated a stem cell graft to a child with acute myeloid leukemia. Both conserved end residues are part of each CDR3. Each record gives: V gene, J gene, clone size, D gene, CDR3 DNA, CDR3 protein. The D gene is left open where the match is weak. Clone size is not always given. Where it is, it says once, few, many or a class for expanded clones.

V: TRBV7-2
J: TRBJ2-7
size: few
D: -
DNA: TGTGCCAGCAGCTTGACTGGGGGAACCTCCGAGCAGTACTTC
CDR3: CASSLTGGTSEQYF

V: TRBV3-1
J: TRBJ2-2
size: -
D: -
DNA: TGTGCCAGCAGCCAAGCCGGACTTGCATCCGGGGAGCTGTTTTTT
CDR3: CASSQAGLASGELFF

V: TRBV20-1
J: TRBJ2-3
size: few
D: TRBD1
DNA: TGCAGTGCGCCCAACAGGGGGAGTACTCTCACAGATACGCAGTATTTT
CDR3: CSAPNRGSTLTDTQYF

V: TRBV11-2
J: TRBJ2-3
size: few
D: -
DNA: TGTGCCAGCAGCTTAGGGTCCCAGGGGAGCACAGATACGCAGTATTTT
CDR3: CASSLGSQGSTDTQYF

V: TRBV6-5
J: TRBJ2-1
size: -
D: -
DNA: TGTGCCAGCACCTCGGGGCTACATGAGCAGTTCTTC
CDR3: CASTSGLHEQFF

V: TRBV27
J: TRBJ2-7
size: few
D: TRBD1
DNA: TGTGCCAGCAGCTCCACACGGAGGGACAGGAGCGACGAGCAGTACTTC
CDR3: CASSSTRRDRSDEQYF

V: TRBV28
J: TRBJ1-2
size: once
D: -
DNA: TGTGCCAGCATTTCGGCAGGGAAGTTGGACGGCTACACCTTC
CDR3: CASISAGKLDGYTF

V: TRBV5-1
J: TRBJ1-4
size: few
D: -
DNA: TGCGCCAGCAGTCCCCAGGGGAATGAAAAACTGTTTTTT
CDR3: CASSPQGNEKLFF

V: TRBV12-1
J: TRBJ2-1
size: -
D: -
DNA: TGTGCCAGCAGCTCCCGAGGGGTAGCGACCTCCTACAATGAGCAGTTCTTC
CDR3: CASSSRGVATSYNEQFF

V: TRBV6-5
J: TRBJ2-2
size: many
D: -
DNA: TGTGCCAGCAGTCCGACCAGTGGCGGGGAGCTGTTTTTT
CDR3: CASSPTSGGELFF

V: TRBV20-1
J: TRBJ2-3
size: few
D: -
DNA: TGCAGTGCTAGAGACGGGAGACGAACAGATACGCAGTATTTT
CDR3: CSARDGRRTDTQYF

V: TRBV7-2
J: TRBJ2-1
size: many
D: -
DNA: TGTGCCAGCAGCCTGACGGTAGGGCAGTTCTTC
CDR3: CASSLTVGQFF

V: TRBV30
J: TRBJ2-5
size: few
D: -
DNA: TGTGCCTGGAGTTTGGTGGGAGGCGAGACCCAGTACTTC
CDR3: CAWSLVGGETQYF

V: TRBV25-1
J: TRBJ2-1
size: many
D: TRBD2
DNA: TGTGCCAGCAGTGAGAATCTGCCAGGCGGGGGACATGAGCAGTTCTTC
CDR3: CASSENLPGGGHEQFF

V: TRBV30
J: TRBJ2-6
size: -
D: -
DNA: TGTGCCTGGAGTCGGACTACTAGCGGGGCCAACGTCCTGACTTTC
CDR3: CAWSRTTSGANVLTF

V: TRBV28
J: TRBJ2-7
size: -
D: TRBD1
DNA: TGTGCCAGCAGTTTTTTCGACAGGGGGGGCGAGCAGTACTTC
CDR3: CASSFFDRGGEQYF

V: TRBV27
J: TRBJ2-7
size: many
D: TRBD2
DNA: TGTGCCACCCGGCGGGAGGTGTTGTACGAGCAGTACTTC
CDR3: CATRREVLYEQYF

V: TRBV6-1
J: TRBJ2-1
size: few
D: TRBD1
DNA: TGTGCCAGCAGTGAAATTGGGACAGGGGGCCGTCGTGAGCAGTTCTTC
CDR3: CASSEIGTGGRREQFF

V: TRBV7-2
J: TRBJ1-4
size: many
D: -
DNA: TGTGCCAGCAGCTTCGGGGGTGGGAATGAAAAACTGTTTTTT
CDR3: CASSFGGGNEKLFF

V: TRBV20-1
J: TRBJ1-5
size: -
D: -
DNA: TGCAGTGCCAAGGCGTGGGATGGCAATCAGCCCCAGCATTTT
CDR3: CSAKAWDGNQPQHF

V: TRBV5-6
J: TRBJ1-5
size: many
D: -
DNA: TGTGCCAGCAGCTTGGGCCGGTTAGGGAATAGCAATCAGCCCCAGCATTTT
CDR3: CASSLGRLGNSNQPQHF

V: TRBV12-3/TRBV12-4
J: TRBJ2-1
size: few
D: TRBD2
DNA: TGTGCCAGCAGCCTCGGGTCGGGAGGGCGGGGCAATGAGCAGTTCTTC
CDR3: CASSLGSGGRGNEQFF

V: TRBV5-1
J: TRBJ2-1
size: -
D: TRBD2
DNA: TGCGCCAGCAGCCACCGGACTAGCCAAAGCTCCTACAATGAGCAGTTCTTC
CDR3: CASSHRTSQSSYNEQFF

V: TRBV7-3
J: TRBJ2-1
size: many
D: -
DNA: TGTGCCAGCAGCCCCTCAGGGGCGGAGTACAATGAGCAGTTCTTC
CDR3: CASSPSGAEYNEQFF

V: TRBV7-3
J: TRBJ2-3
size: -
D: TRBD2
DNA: TGTGCCAGCAGTGGACTAGCGTCAGATACGCAGTATTTT
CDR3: CASSGLASDTQYF

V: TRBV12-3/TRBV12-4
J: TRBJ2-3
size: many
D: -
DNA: TGTGCCAGCAGTGTGGGGCTAAATACGCAGTATTTT
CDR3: CASSVGLNTQYF

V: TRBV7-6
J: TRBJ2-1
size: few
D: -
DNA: TGTGCCAGCAGCTCCGGTTTGGGAGGTAGAACCCTGGAGCTGGTTGAGCAGTTCTTC
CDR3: CASSSGLGGRTLELVEQFF

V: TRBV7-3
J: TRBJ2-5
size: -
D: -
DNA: TGTGCCAGCAGCTTACTCGGGAGCGGTACAGAGACCCAGTACTTC
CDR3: CASSLLGSGTETQYF

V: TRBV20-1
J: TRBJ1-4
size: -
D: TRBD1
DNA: TGCAGTGCTCGATCTCAGGGGGGTGAAAAACTGTTTTTT
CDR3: CSARSQGGEKLFF

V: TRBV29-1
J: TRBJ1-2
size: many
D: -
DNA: TGCAGCGCATCTGTCGGGAGAGCTAACTATGGCTACACCTTC
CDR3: CSASVGRANYGYTF

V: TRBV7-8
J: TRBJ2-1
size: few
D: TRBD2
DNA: TGTGCCAGCAGCCCAATGACTAGCGGGAGGTTCGATGAGCAGTTCTTC
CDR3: CASSPMTSGRFDEQFF

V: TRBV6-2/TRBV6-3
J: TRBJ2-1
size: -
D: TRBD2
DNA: TGTGCCAGCAGAAACTACAGGACTAGCGGGAGAGGCAATGAGCAGTTCTTC
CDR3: CASRNYRTSGRGNEQFF

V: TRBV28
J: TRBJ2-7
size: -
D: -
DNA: TGTGCCAGCAGTTTTCGGGCCGAGCAGTACTTC
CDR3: CASSFRAEQYF

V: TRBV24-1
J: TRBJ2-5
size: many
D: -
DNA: TGTGCCACCAGTGTAGGCAGCCCAACGAAGGAGACCCAGTACTTC
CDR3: CATSVGSPTKETQYF

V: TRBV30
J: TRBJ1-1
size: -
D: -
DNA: TGTGCGTTCTCCCTCTCCCGGGGCACTGAAGCTTTCTTT
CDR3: CAFSLSRGTEAFF

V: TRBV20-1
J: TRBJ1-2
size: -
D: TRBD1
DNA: TGCAGTGCTAGAGGCCCTTTGACAGGGGCTGGCTACACCTTC
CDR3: CSARGPLTGAGYTF

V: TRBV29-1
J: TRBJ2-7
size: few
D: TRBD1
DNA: TGCAGCGGCACAGGGGGCACCCCCTACGAGCAGTACTTC
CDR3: CSGTGGTPYEQYF

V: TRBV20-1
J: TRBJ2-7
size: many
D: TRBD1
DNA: TGCAGTGCCTATACGACAGGGTCAGGCGAGCAGTACTTC
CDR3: CSAYTTGSGEQYF

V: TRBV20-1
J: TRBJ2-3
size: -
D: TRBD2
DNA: TGCAGTGCTTCCCCCCCTAGCGGGAGGGCCGTGATAGATACGCAGTATTTT
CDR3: CSASPPSGRAVIDTQYF

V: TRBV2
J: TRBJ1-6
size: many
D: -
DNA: TGTGCCAGCACCCGGCTGGTGCGGGGGAATTCACCCCTCCACTTT
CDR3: CASTRLVRGNSPLHF

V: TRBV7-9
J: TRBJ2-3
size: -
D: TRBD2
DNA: TGTGCCAGCAGCGCAGCGGGAGGACAGGATACGCAGTATTTT
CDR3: CASSAAGGQDTQYF

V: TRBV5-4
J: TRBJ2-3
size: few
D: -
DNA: TGTGCCAGCAGCTTGGGGTCGGGCGGGATCAGCACAGATACGCAGTATTTT
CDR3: CASSLGSGGISTDTQYF

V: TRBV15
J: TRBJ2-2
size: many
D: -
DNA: TGTGCCACCAGCAGTGAGTGGACCGGGAGAGACACCGGGGAGCTGTTTTTT
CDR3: CATSSEWTGRDTGELFF

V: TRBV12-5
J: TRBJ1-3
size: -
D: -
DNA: TGTGCTAGTGGCTCCCACGAAGGGACCATATATTTT
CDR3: CASGSHEGTIYF

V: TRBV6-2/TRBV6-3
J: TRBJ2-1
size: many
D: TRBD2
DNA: TGTGCCACTCGGGGACTAGCCTACAATGAGCAGTTCTTC
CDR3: CATRGLAYNEQFF